This T cell receptor beta chain emerged from a study of control samples from healthy donors and cancer patients. The method was immunoSEQ multiplex PCR; TCRdb's version includes in-frame clones alone and lacks a portion of them. The sample comprises 150,000 to 200,000 clones, just under 95% of which are singletons, and around 9.3% rests with the top ten. This CDR3 is built from 13 residues. Germline CDR1 and CDR2: MNHEY and SVGAGI. The V end lost 4 bases, the J end lost 0 bases, and 6 bases lay between the germline ends. This clone has a single count. The chain carries TRBV6-5 and TRBJ1-1; no clear D gene. The sequencing input was blood. This sequence was found in a woman in her thirties or forties in good health. The CDR3 reads CASSWAVNTEAFF. CDR3 DNA: TGTGCCAGCAGTTGGGCTGTGAACACTGAAGCTTTCTTT.